The clone carrying this TCR beta chain was seen repeatedly, ten times or more. Its antigen is unknown. V trimming: 9 bases; J trimming: 2 bases; junction bases outside the gene matches: 1. The CDR3 runs to 11 residues. Germline V gives CDR1 SNHLY, CDR2 FYNNEI. The data stem from a study of identical twins. Notes on the study in general: For monozygotic twins, models underestimated out-of-frame TCR alpha sharing.

MiXCR, applied by TCRdb to the 5' RACE reads, yields one record per CDR3 protein. Among around 250,000 distinct CDR3 sequences listed, approximately 11% were seen once. This sample was shared with a second study, whose subject was yellow fever vaccine responses in identical twins.

The chain couples TRBV2 to TRBJ2-7; TRBD2 agrees at 7 bases. Sequenced material: memory (CD45RO+) T cells sorted from blood. This TCR derives from a woman aged 18-35 years in good health. In nucleotides, the CDR3 is TGTGCCAGTGGACTAGCCTACGAGCAGTACTTC. Its protein is CASGLAYEQYF.